This TCR beta chain was recovered during a study of CD8+ T cells in alopecia areata. On the study more broadly: The drug, oral tofacitinib, was given to treated patients at 5 to 10 mg twice daily. Findings and caveats of the study: Normal scalp had lower clonality than lesional scalp, with alopecia totalis/universalis lesions showing this most strongly. Scalp sample sequencing also detects resident alphabeta T cells of normal skin. Many expanded lesional clones remained in scalp and blood on tofacitinib.

As to treatment: oral pan-JAK inhibitor, 5-10 mg twice daily. Investigators isolated RNA and reverse transcribed it into cDNA to act as the sequencing template. The data were produced by immunoSEQ multiplex PCR, yet TCRdb's version contains in-frame clones alone and is incomplete. This table holds over 120,000 clones, 45% to 60% found once. Of note for this clone: The antigen is unknown.

The sample consisted of CD8+ T cells sorted from blood, taken at week 4, from a patient treated with tofacitinib. This sequence was found in a human donor with alopecia areata.

The CDR3 region is CASSYLGADTQYF. DNA of the CDR3: TGTGCCAGCAGCTACCTAGGGGCGGATACGCAGTATTTT. The chain links TRBV6-5 to TRBJ2-3; a weak D match, TRBD1 (5 bases). Per the germline V gene, CDR1 is MNHEY and CDR2 is SVGAGI. The germline V and J ends were trimmed by 6 bases and 6 bases, with 13 bases remaining between them. The CDR3 sequence is 13 residues long.